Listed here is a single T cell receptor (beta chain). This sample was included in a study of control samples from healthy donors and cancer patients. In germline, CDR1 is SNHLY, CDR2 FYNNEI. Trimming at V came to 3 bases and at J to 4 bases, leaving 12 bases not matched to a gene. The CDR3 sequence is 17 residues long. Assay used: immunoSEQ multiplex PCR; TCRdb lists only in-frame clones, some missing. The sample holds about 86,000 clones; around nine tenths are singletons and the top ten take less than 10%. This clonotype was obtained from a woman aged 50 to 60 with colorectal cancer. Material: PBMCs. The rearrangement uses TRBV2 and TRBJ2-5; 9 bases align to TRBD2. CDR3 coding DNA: TGTGCCAGCAGTGACTGGCGGGGGGGCCTAGTTCCAGAGACCCAGTACTTC. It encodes CASSDWRGGLVPETQYF. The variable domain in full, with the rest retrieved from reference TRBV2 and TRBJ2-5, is EPEVTQTPSHQVTQMGQEVILRCVPISNHLYFYWYRQILGQKVEFLVSFYNNEISEKSEIFDDQFSVERPDGSNFTLKIRSTKLEDSAMYFCASSDWRGGLVPETQYFGPGTRLLVL.